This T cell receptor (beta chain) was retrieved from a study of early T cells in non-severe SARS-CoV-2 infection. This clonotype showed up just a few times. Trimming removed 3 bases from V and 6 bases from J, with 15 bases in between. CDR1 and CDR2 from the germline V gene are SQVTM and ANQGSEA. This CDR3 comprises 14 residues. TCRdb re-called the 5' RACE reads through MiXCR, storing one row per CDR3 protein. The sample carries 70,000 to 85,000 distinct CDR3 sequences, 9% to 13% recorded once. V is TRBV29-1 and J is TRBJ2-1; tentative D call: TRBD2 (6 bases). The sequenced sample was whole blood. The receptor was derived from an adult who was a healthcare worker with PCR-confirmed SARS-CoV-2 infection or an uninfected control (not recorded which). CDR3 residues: CSVDYWRETNEQFF. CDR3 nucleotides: TGCAGCGTTGATTATTGGAGGGAGACCAATGAGCAGTTCTTC.